The rows below give T cell receptor beta chains drawn from one sample of a study of T cells in localized non-small cell lung cancer. The repertoire was sequenced with immunoSEQ multiplex PCR; TCRdb's copy has only in-frame clones and lacks some. Here the sample spans over 3,500 clones, roughly 29% being singletons. The input for sequencing was lung tumor tissue, taken before any cancer treatment. These receptors all stem from a male donor older than 55 with stage III lung adenocarcinoma. Each CDR3 is given with its conserved first and last residue. Each record gives: CDR3 DNA, CDR3 protein, V gene, J gene, CDR3 length, clone size, D gene. A D gene is named only where the DNA matches it firmly. Clone sizes are given selectively: once, few, many, or a class where the clone is expanded.

cdr3_nt: TGTGCCAGCAGCCCCCAGGGGGGCAACTATGGCTACACCTTC
cdr3_aa: CASSPQGGNYGYTF
v_call: TRBV11-3
j_call: TRBJ1-2
cdr3_length: 14
clone_size: -
d_call: TRBD1

cdr3_nt: TGTGCCAGCAGCCAAGAGTTTCTAGGGAGGGGGTCCTACGAGCAGTACTTC
cdr3_aa: CASSQEFLGRGSYEQYF
v_call: TRBV14
j_call: TRBJ2-7
cdr3_length: 17
clone_size: -
d_call: -

cdr3_nt: TGTGCCAGCAGGCTAAGAAACAATCAGCCCCAGCATTTT
cdr3_aa: CASRLRNNQPQHF
v_call: TRBV6-8
j_call: TRBJ1-5
cdr3_length: 13
clone_size: few
d_call: -

cdr3_nt: TGTGCCTGGGGTCACCTCGGGACAGACAATGAGCAGTTCTTC
cdr3_aa: CAWGHLGTDNEQFF
v_call: TRBV30
j_call: TRBJ2-1
cdr3_length: 14
clone_size: -
d_call: TRBD1

cdr3_nt: TGTGCCAGCAGTTATATGGGGGGGACCACTGAAGCTTTCTTT
cdr3_aa: CASSYMGGTTEAFF
v_call: TRBV6-8
j_call: TRBJ1-1
cdr3_length: 14
clone_size: medium-sized
d_call: -

cdr3_nt: TGTGCCAGCAGCGTAGATACTAGCGGGGGAAACGAGCAGTACTTC
cdr3_aa: CASSVDTSGGNEQYF
v_call: TRBV9
j_call: TRBJ2-7
cdr3_length: 15
clone_size: few
d_call: TRBD2

cdr3_nt: TGTGCCAGCACTCCCTGGAGGGACACATCACCCCTCCACTTT
cdr3_aa: CASTPWRDTSPLHF
v_call: TRBV6-8
j_call: TRBJ1-6
cdr3_length: 14
clone_size: -
d_call: -

cdr3_nt: TGTGCCAGCAGCCCCGCCGGCTATGGCTACACCTTC
cdr3_aa: CASSPAGYGYTF
v_call: TRBV9
j_call: TRBJ1-2
cdr3_length: 12
clone_size: -
d_call: -

cdr3_nt: TGTGCCAGCAGCCCCCGACTAGCGGGGGGGGAGACCCAGTACTTC
cdr3_aa: CASSPRLAGGETQYF
v_call: TRBV9
j_call: TRBJ2-5
cdr3_length: 15
clone_size: -
d_call: TRBD2

cdr3_nt: TGTGCCAGCAGCTTGACTATTAGCTCTGGAAACACCATATATTTT
cdr3_aa: CASSLTISSGNTIYF
v_call: TRBV11-3
j_call: TRBJ1-3
cdr3_length: 15
clone_size: -
d_call: -

cdr3_nt: TGTGCCAGCAGCTCCGACAGGGGACTTTCACCCCTCCACTTT
cdr3_aa: CASSSDRGLSPLHF
v_call: TRBV6-8
j_call: TRBJ1-6
cdr3_length: 14
clone_size: few
d_call: TRBD1

cdr3_nt: TGTGCCAGCAGTTTCACCCTCGACGGGCTCTCCTACGAGCAGTACTTC
cdr3_aa: CASSFTLDGLSYEQYF
v_call: TRBV28
j_call: TRBJ2-7
cdr3_length: 16
clone_size: few
d_call: -

cdr3_nt: TGTGCCTGGAGGTTGCGGGAGACCCAGTACTTC
cdr3_aa: CAWRLRETQYF
v_call: TRBV30
j_call: TRBJ2-5
cdr3_length: 11
clone_size: once
d_call: -

cdr3_nt: TGTGCCAGTAGCCCTAAAGGACGGGGACACCCCCTCACAGATACGCAGTATTTT
cdr3_aa: CASSPKGRGHPLTDTQYF
v_call: TRBV19
j_call: TRBJ2-3
cdr3_length: 18
clone_size: -
d_call: -

cdr3_nt: TGCGCCAGCAGCCAAGATCCCCTGGACGGATACGAGCAGTACTTC
cdr3_aa: CASSQDPLDGYEQYF
v_call: TRBV4-1
j_call: TRBJ2-7
cdr3_length: 15
clone_size: -
d_call: -

cdr3_nt: TGTGCCAGCAGTGGGGGATCGGGGTCCAGGGTAGAGACCCAGTACTTC
cdr3_aa: CASSGGSGSRVETQYF
v_call: TRBV2
j_call: TRBJ2-5
cdr3_length: 16
clone_size: -
d_call: -

cdr3_nt: TGCGCCAGCAGCCAAGATAGGCGACAGGGCACCTATGGCTACACCTTC
cdr3_aa: CASSQDRRQGTYGYTF
v_call: TRBV1
j_call: TRBJ1-2
cdr3_length: 16
clone_size: -
d_call: -

cdr3_nt: TGTGCCAGTAGTATTGCCAAGGGGAGCACAGATACGCAGTATTTT
cdr3_aa: CASSIAKGSTDTQYF
v_call: TRBV19
j_call: TRBJ2-3
cdr3_length: 15
clone_size: -
d_call: -

cdr3_nt: TGCGCCACTAGCATTGGGGCTAGCGGGCCCTACGAGCAGTACTTC
cdr3_aa: CATSIGASGPYEQYF
v_call: TRBV1
j_call: TRBJ2-7
cdr3_length: 15
clone_size: -
d_call: -

cdr3_nt: TGCAGCGTTTTACCGGGGGTGGCAGATACGCAGTATTTT
cdr3_aa: CSVLPGVADTQYF
v_call: TRBV29-1
j_call: TRBJ2-3
cdr3_length: 13
clone_size: once
d_call: -

cdr3_nt: TGTGCCAGCTCACCGGGACAGGGGGCCTACGAGCAGTACTTC
cdr3_aa: CASSPGQGAYEQYF
v_call: TRBV18
j_call: TRBJ2-7
cdr3_length: 14
clone_size: few
d_call: TRBD1

cdr3_nt: TGCAGCGTTGACCGCCTCACTGGAAACACCATATATTTT
cdr3_aa: CSVDRLTGNTIYF
v_call: TRBV29-1
j_call: TRBJ1-3
cdr3_length: 13
clone_size: -
d_call: -

cdr3_nt: TGTGCCAGCAGTTTCGACAGGAGGGGGAAGACGGGAAACACCATATATTTT
cdr3_aa: CASSFDRRGKTGNTIYF
v_call: TRBV28
j_call: TRBJ1-3
cdr3_length: 17
clone_size: -
d_call: -

cdr3_nt: TGTGCCAGCAGCCCTGGGGGGAAGAACACTGAAGCTTTCTTT
cdr3_aa: CASSPGGKNTEAFF
v_call: TRBV11-3
j_call: TRBJ1-1
cdr3_length: 14
clone_size: -
d_call: -